The subject of this entry is one TCR beta chain. CDR3 size: 17 residues. CDR1 and CDR2 (germline): LNHDA, SQIVND (reference sequence). Trimming at V came to 6 bases and at J to 4 bases, leaving 14 bases not matched to a gene. The table came from immunoSEQ multiplex PCR; TCRdb's copy has only in-frame clones and leaves some out. The sample records about 180,000 clones, 85% to 95% being singletons. This specimen comes from a study of control samples from healthy donors and cancer patients. This rearrangement joins TRBV19 to TRBJ1-4; the match to TRBD1 covers 7 bases. What was sequenced was blood. This receptor was taken from a man aged 30 to 45 in good health. The CDR3 spells CASRAWERGPSNEKLFF. The CDR3, as DNA: TGTGCCAGTAGGGCCTGGGAAAGGGGGCCGAGTAATGAAAAACTGTTTTTT.